The 7 T cell receptor beta chains listed next were all sequenced from one sample in a study of blood T cell repertoires in COVID-19. This table comes from immunoSEQ multiplex PCR, and its TCRdb copy is limited to in-frame clones, with some not included. The sample lists 150,000 to 200,000 clones, under 85% occurring once. The sample consisted of peripheral blood. The receptors were gathered from a woman older than 75 with acute or convalescent COVID-19.

This chain links TRBV4-2 with TRBJ2-7; no firm D call. V was cut by 4 bases and J by 1 base, with 8 bases left in between. CDR3 length equals 13 residues. Germline-derived CDR1 and CDR2 are LGHNA and YNFKEQ. The CDR3 DNA sequence: TGTGCCAGCAGCCCAGACTTGTCCTACGAGCAGTACTTC. Protein: CASSPDLSYEQYF.

V is TRBV13 and J is TRBJ2-1, with TRBD1 matching 7 bases. CDR1 and CDR2 (germline): PRHDT, FYEKMQ (reference sequence). The length of the CDR3 is 15 residues. Trimming took 7 bases from V and 4 from J; bases not matched to a gene: 10. The CDR3 region is CASTPDGTEYNEQFF. In DNA, the CDR3 is TGTGCCAGCACCCCGGACGGGACAGAGTACAATGAGCAGTTCTTC.

This clone occurred once. The V and J genes are TRBV11-2 and TRBJ2-1, with 10 bases fitting TRBD2. Germline V gives CDR1 SGHAT, CDR2 FQNNGV. Unmatched junction bases numbered 5, after V lost 2 bases and J lost 1 base. CDR3 size: 17 residues. The CDR3 DNA follows: TGTGCCAGCAGCTTAAGCCCAGCGGGGGGGTCCTACAATGAGCAGTTCTTC. Translated, it gives CASSLSPAGGSYNEQFF.

J is TRBJ1-2 and V is TRBV4-1, with D possibly matching TRBD1 (5 bases). In germline, CDR1 is MGHRA, CDR2 YSYEKL. V was pared by 4 bases and J by 8 bases, with 20 bases between. The CDR3 is 15 residues long. The CDR3 loop is CASSLWAGQGEGYTF. The DNA of the CDR3 is TGCGCCAGCAGCCTCTGGGCGGGGCAGGGAGAAGGCTACACCTTC.

This clone was counted between two and nine times. This rearrangement joins TRBV6-1 to TRBJ2-1, with D perhaps matching TRBD1 (5 bases). The CDR3 has 15 residues. From germline, CDR1 is MNHNS and CDR2 SASEGT. Trimming removed 3 bases at V and 7 bases at J, with 16 bases between. In nucleotides, the CDR3 is TGTGCCAGCAGTGACCCGACCAGGGCCGGTAATGAGCAGTTCTTC. It codes for CASSDPTRAGNEQFF.

This chain uses TRBV24-1 with TRBJ1-2; D is uncertain. Germline CDR1 and CDR2: KGHDR and SFDVKD. V was clipped by 3 bases and J by 2 bases, with 12 bases between them. The length of the CDR3 is 15 residues. For the CDR3, the DNA is TGTGCCACCAGTGATCGAAGGCCAGGAAACTATGGCTACACCTTC. It yields the protein CATSDRRPGNYGYTF.

This chain links TRBV6-1 with TRBJ2-3, with TRBD2 matching 9 bases. The CDR3 has 19 amino acids. CDR1 and CDR2 (germline): MNHNS, SASEGT. Trimming at V came to 3 bases and at J to 3 bases, leaving 16 bases not matched to a gene. CDR3 protein: CASSEAGVRGGLKTDTQYF. CDR3 nucleotides: TGTGCCAGCAGTGAGGCAGGCGTGCGGGGGGGCCTAAAGACAGATACGCAGTATTTT.